This TCR beta chain was identified during a study of control samples from healthy donors and cancer patients. The ends lost 6 bases at V and 1 base at J; junction bases unmatched: 6. In germline, CDR1 is SEHNR, CDR2 FQNEAQ (reference sequence). The CDR3 totals 14 residues. The assay was immunoSEQ multiplex PCR, and TCRdb's table has in-frame clones only and misses some. This sample has approximately 76,000 clones, with roughly 88% found just once. Sample: PBMCs. The TCR comes from a man in his fifties or sixties with head and neck cancer. V gene TRBV7-9 combines with J gene TRBJ2-7; the match to TRBD1 covers 7 bases. DNA for the CDR3: TGTGCCAGCAGAAAGGGGGCAGGGTCCTACGAGCAGTACTTC. Translating gives CASRKGAGSYEQYF. The full variable domain, completed using reference TRBV7-9 and TRBJ2-7, is DTGVSQNPRHKITKRGQNVTFRCDPISEHNRLYWYRQTLGQGPEFLTYFQNEAQLEKSRLLSDRFSAERPKGSFSTLEIQRTEQGDSAMYLCASRKGAGSYEQYFGPGTRLTVT.